A single sample gave rise to the 6 T cell receptor beta chains below, sequenced in a study of cytomegalovirus exposure and HLA in healthy donors. PCR was performed using 60 Vbeta and 13 Jbeta primers. Profiled with immunoSEQ multiplex PCR; TCRdb holds only in-frame clones, not every one. The sample carries about 160,000 clones, around four fifths recorded once. The sequencing input was PBMCs. All receptors come from a male donor in good health and CMV-seronegative.

CDR3 nucleotide sequence: TGTGCCAGCAGCACAAAACCGGGACAGGGACTGTACTTC. Its translation: CASSTKPGQGLYF. This chain connects TRBV7-2 to TRBJ2-4, with 9 bases that match TRBD1. V gave up 5 bases and J gave up 15 bases; unmatched junction bases: 11. The CDR3 loop spans 13 amino acids. In germline, CDR1 is SGHTA, CDR2 FQGNSA.

This chain connects TRBV4-3 to TRBJ2-1, with TRBD2 matching over 9 bases. The V gene's germline CDR1 is LGHNA and CDR2 YSLEER. Unmatched junction bases numbered 6, after V lost 0 bases and J lost 6 bases. CDR3 length: 16 amino acids. Written as DNA, the CDR3 is TGCGCCAGCAGCCAAGATTCAGCGGGAGGATTCAATGAGCAGTTCTTC. This encodes CASSQDSAGGFNEQFF.

This clone was counted once. J is TRBJ1-1 and V is TRBV7-2, with no clear D. Trimming left V 1 base short and J 5 bases short, with 14 bases between. The CDR3 sequence is 15 residues long. Germline lookup yields CDR1 SGHTA and CDR2 FQGNSA. The CDR3 DNA is TGTGCCAGCAGCTTAGTAGGAGGGTCGAAGACTGAAGCTTTCTTT. Amino acids: CASSLVGGSKTEAFF.

V is TRBV7-8 and J is TRBJ1-4; a possible D gene is TRBD1 (5 bases). The V gene's germline CDR1 is SGHVS and CDR2 FQNEAQ. V lost 3 bases and J 2 bases, leaving 7 bases between the germline ends. This CDR3 contains 14 residues. The CDR3 DNA reads as TGTGCCAGCAGCTTGGGGGGGACTAATGAAAAACTGTTTTTT. Protein: CASSLGGTNEKLFF.

This sequence joins TRBV12-5 and TRBJ1-5; no clear D. V lost 0 bases to trimming and J lost 7 bases, with 13 bases between them. The CDR3 totals 15 residues. Per the germline V gene, CDR1 is LGHNT and CDR2 is FRNRAP. The CDR3 spells CASGLVDQRSQPQHF. The CDR3, as DNA: TGTGCTAGTGGTTTGGTAGACCAGCGCAGCCAGCCCCAGCATTTT.

The chain uses TRBV7-9 and TRBJ2-5; D is unclear. This CDR3 is 16 amino acids long. V gave up 1 base and J gave up 5 bases, with 17 bases separating them. Germline assignment: CDR1 SEHNR and CDR2 FQNEAQ (reference sequence). The DNA of the CDR3 is TGTGCCAGCAGCTTAGATGTAGCTGATGCCCGCGAGACCCAGTACTTC. Its protein product is CASSLDVADARETQYF.